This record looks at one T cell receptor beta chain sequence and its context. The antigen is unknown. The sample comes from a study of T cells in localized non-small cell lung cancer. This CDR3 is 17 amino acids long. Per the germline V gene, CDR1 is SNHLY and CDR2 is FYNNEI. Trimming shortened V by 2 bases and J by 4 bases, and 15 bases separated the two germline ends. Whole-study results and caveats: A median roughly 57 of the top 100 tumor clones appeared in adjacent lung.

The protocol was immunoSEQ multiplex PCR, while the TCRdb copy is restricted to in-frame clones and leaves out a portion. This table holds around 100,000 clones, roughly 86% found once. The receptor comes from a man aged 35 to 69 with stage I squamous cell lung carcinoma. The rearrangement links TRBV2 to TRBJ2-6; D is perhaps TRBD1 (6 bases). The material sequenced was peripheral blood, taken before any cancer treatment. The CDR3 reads CASSERGWRSGANVLTF. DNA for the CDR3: TGTGCCAGCAGTGAAAGGGGGTGGCGCAGCGGGGCCAACGTCCTGACTTTC. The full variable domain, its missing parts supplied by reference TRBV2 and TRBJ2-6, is EPEVTQTPSHQVTQMGQEVILRCVPISNHLYFYWYRQILGQKVEFLVSFYNNEISEKSEIFDDQFSVERPDGSNFTLKIRSTKLEDSAMYFCASSERGWRSGANVLTFGAGSRLTVL.